The present TCR beta chain was sequenced within a study of monozygotic twins with inflammatory bowel disease. Study conclusions and caveats: IBD patients, compared with healthy twins, shared fewer clonotypes with others (especially with disease activity). Differences in immunosuppressive treatment may have been a source of added variability in patient repertoires.

Total RNA input per TCR library was around 3,500 ng. TCRdb reprocessed the 5' RACE reads; each CDR3 protein has one entry and no DNA is given. Its clone listing holds 400,000 to 500,000 distinct CDR3 sequences. Note on this clonotype: Its cognate antigen is unknown.

The CDR3 has 16 residues. Germline CDR1 is SGHAT and CDR2 is FQNNGV. This sequence originates from a human donor with ulcerative colitis or Crohn's disease, or a healthy co-twin of an affected twin (not recorded which). The rearrangement links TRBV11-2 to TRBJ2-7; TCRdb picks TRBD2, but there is no DNA to check that call. Sequences were obtained from blood. CDR3 sequence: CASSPGTPLSSYEQYF.